The clone carrying this T cell receptor beta chain has a handful of counts. In the study's own analysis: Reference gene primer amplification in the assay estimated nucleated cell counts. Some clones are missing from TCRdb's copy, which holds only in-frame ones; the method was immunoSEQ multiplex PCR. From that table come the V and J calls and clone size; the DNA was used to work out D and trimming. The repertoire consists of under 85,000 clones, with more than 85% occurring once and the leading ten covering 11% to 15%. The sample originates from a study of blood T cell repertoires in COVID-19. Study-wide context: COVID-19 samples, acute and convalescent, were from the United States, Italy and Spain. From T cells, B-cell-depleted T cells, or PBMCs came the material, which was cDNA or gDNA.

Germline V lookup: CDR1 MNHEY, CDR2 SMNVEV (reference sequence). The CDR3 covers 19 residues. V dropped 5 bases and J dropped 0; count of bases not matched to a gene: 10. The genes are TRBV27 and TRBJ2-7; TRBD2 aligns across 16 bases. The sequenced material came from peripheral blood. This clonotype was obtained from a man in his 70s with active or convalescent COVID-19. The CDR3 sequence: CASSPRPGLAGGTSYEQYF. The CDR3, as DNA: TGTGCCAGCAGTCCCCGCCCGGGACTAGCGGGAGGGACCTCCTACGAGCAGTACTTC.